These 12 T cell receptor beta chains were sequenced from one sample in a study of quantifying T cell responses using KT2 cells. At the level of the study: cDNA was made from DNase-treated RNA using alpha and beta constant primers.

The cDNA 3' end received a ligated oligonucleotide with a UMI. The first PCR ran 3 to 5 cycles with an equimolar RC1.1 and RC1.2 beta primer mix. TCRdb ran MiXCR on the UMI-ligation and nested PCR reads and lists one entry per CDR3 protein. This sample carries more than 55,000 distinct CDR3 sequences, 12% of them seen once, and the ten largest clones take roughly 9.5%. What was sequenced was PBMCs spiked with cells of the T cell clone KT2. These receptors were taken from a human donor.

As DNA, the CDR3 is TGTGCCAGCAGCTTGGGGGGGGCAAACAATCAGCCCCAGCATTTT. Translation: CASSLGGANNQPQHF. This chain connects TRBV7-2 to TRBJ1-5; a possible D gene is TRBD1 (6 bases). The V gene lost 3 bases and the J gene lost 3 bases, with 12 bases spanning the gap. The germline CDR1 and CDR2 sequences are SGHTA and FQGNSA. The CDR3 length is 15 residues.

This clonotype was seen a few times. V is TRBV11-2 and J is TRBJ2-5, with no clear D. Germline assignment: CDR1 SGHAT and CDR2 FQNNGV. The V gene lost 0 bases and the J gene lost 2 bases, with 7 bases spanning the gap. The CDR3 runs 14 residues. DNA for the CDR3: TGTGCCAGCAGCTTAGATCTGTCTCAAGAGACCCAGTACTTC. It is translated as CASSLDLSQETQYF.

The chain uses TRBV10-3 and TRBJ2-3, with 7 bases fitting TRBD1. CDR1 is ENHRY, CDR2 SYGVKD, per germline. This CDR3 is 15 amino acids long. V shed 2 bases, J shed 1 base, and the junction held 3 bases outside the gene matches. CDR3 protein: CAISETGDGTDTQYF. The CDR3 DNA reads TGTGCCATCAGTGAGACAGGGGACGGCACAGATACGCAGTATTTT.

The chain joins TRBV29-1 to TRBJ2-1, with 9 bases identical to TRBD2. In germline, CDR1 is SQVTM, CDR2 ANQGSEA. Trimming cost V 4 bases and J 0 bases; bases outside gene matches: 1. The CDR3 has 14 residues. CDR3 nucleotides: TGCAGCGTTGCGACTAGCGGCTCCTACAATGAGCAGTTCTTC. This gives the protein CSVATSGSYNEQFF.

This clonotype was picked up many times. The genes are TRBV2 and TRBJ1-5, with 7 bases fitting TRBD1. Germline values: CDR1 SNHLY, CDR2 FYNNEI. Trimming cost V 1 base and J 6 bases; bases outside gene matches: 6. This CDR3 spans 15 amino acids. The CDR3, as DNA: TGTGCCAGCAGTGAAGACAGTTCAGGGGGTCAGCCCCAGCATTTT. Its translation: CASSEDSSGGQPQHF.

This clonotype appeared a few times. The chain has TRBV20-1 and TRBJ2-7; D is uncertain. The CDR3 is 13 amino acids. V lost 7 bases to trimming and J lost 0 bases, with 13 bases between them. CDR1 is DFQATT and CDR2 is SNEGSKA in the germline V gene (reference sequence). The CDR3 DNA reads TGCAGTGTTCTGGCGGTGAGCTCCTACGAGCAGTACTTC. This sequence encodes CSVLAVSSYEQYF.

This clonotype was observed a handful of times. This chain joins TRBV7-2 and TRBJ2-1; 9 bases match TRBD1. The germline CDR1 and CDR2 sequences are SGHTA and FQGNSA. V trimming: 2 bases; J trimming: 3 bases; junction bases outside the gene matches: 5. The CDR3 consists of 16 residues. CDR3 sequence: CASSLTSTGGYNEQFF. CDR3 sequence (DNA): TGTGCCAGCAGCTTAACTTCGACAGGGGGCTACAATGAGCAGTTCTTC.

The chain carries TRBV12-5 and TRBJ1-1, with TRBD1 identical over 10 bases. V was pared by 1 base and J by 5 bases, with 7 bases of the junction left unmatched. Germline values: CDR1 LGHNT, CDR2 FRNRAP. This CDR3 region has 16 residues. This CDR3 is CASGLGKGQGLTEAFF. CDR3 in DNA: TGTGCTAGTGGTTTGGGGAAGGGACAGGGGTTGACTGAAGCTTTCTTT.

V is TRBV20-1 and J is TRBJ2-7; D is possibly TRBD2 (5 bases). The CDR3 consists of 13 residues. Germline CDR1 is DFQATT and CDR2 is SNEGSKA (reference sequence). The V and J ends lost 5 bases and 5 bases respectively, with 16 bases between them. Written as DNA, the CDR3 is TGCAGTGCTCAGCGGCCGGTCCTAGACGAGCAGTACTTC. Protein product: CSAQRPVLDEQYF.

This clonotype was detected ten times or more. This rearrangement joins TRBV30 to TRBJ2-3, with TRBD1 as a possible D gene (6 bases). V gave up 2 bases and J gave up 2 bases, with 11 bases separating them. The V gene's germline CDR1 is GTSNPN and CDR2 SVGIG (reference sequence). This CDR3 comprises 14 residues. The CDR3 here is CAWSKDRNTDTQYF. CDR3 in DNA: TGTGCCTGGAGTAAAGACAGGAACACAGATACGCAGTATTTT.

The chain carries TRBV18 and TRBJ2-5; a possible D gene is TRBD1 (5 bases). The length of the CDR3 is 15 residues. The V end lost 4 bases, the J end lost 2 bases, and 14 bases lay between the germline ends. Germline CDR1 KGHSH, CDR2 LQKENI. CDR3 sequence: CASSRSGRRQETQYF. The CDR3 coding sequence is TGTGCCAGCTCACGGTCAGGGCGCCGACAAGAGACCCAGTACTTC.

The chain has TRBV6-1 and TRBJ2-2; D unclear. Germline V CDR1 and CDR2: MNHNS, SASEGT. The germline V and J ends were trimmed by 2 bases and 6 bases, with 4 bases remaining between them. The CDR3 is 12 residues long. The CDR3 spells CASSERAGELFF. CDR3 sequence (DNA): TGTGCCAGCAGTGAAAGGGCCGGGGAGCTGTTTTTT.